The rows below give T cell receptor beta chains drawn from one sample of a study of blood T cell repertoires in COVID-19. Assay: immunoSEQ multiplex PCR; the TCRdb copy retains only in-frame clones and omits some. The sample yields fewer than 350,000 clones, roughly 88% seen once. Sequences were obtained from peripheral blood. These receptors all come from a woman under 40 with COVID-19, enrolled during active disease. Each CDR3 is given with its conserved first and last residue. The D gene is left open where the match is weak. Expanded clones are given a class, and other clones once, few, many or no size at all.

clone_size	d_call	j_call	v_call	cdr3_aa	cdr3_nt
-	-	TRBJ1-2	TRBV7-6	CAGPVDGYTF	TGTGCCGGGCCTGTAGATGGCTACACCTTC
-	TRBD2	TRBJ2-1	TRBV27	CASSFLAGVRHEQFF	TGTGCCAGCAGTTTTCTAGCGGGGGTGCGCCATGAGCAGTTCTTC
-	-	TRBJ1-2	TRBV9	CASSVSLRGSGGYTF	TGTGCCAGCAGCGTATCTTTAAGGGGTTCGGGTGGCTACACCTTC
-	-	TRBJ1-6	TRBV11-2	CASRRVGGSPLHF	TGTGCCAGCAGAAGGGTAGGAGGTTCACCCCTCCACTTT
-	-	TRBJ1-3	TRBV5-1	CASSLAGESSGNTIYF	TGCGCCAGCAGCTTGGCTGGGGAGAGCTCTGGAAACACCATATATTTT
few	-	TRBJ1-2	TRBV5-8	CASSYGLVTMTNYGYTF	TGTGCCAGCAGCTACGGTCTTGTGACAATGACTAACTATGGCTACACCTTC
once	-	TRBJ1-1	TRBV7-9	CASSPHGKVSEVAFF	TGTGCCAGCAGCCCCCACGGAAAAGTTTCAGAGGTGGCTTTCTTT
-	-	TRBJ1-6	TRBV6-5	CASRFGRANSPLHF	TGTGCCAGCAGGTTTGGGAGGGCTAATTCACCCCTCCACTTT
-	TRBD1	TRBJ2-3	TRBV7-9	CASSKGQGPDTQYF	TGTGCCAGCAGCAAAGGACAGGGGCCAGATACGCAGTATTTT
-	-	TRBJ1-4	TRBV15	CATSRDVPGNEKLFF	TGTGCCACCAGCAGAGATGTCCCGGGTAATGAAAAACTGTTTTTT
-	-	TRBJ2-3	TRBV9	CASSVGRGWDTQYF	TGTGCCAGCAGCGTAGGAAGGGGATGGGATACGCAGTATTTT
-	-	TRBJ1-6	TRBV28	CASQQGGGGSPLHF	TGTGCCAGCCAACAGGGTGGGGGCGGTTCACCCCTCCACTTT
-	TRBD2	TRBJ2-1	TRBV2	CASSEKGLAGQPPYNEQFF	TGTGCCAGCAGTGAAAAGGGACTAGCGGGGCAGCCCCCCTACAATGAGCAGTTCTTC
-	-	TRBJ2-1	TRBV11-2	CASSLVATGAAVDVF	-
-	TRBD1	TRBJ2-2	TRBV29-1	CSVAGTGDNTGELFF	TGCAGCGTGGCCGGGACAGGGGACAACACCGGGGAGCTGTTTTTT
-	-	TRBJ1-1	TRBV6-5	CASSYSSGGTEAFF	TGTGCCAGCAGTTATTCCTCCGGAGGGACTGAAGCTTTCTTT
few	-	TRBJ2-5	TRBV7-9	CASYLLDFNQETQYF	TGTGCCAGCTACTTGTTGGACTTTAACCAAGAGACCCAGTACTTC
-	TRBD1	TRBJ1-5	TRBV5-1	CASSLGTGSNQPQHF	TGCGCCAGCAGCTTGGGGACAGGGAGCAATCAGCCCCAGCATTTT
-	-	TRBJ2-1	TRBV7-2	CASSLRQGGHNEQFF	TGTGCCAGCAGCCTACGACAGGGAGGCCACAATGAGCAGTTCTTC
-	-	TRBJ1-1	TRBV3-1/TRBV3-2	CASSQRQVHPEAFF	TGTGCCAGCAGCCAAAGACAGGTCCATCCTGAAGCTTTCTTT
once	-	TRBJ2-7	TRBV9	CASSGGDYEQYF	TGTGCCAGCAGCGGGGGAGATTACGAGCAGTACTTC
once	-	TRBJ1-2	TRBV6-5	CASSLVNSEAYGYTF	TGTGCCAGCAGCCTCGTTAATTCTGAGGCCTATGGCTACACCTTC
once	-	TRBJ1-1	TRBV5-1	CASSLATGDTEAFF	TGCGCCAGCAGCTTGGCCACTGGAGACACTGAAGCTTTCTTT
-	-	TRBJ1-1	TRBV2	CASSEQGGSTEAFF	TGTGCCAGCAGTGAACAGGGAGGGAGCACTGAAGCTTTCTTT
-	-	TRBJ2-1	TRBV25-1	CASSEWGDYNEQFF	TGTGCCAGCAGTGAATGGGGGGACTACAATGAGCAGTTCTTC
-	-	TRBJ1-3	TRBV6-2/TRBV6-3	CASSYWSFSGNTIYF	TGTGCCAGCAGTTATTGGAGCTTCTCTGGAAACACCATATATTTT
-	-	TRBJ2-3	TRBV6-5	CASREGTSTDTQYF	TGTGCCAGCAGGGAGGGGACGAGCACAGATACGCAGTATTTT
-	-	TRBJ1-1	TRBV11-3	CASSKRTVNTEAFF	TGTGCCAGCAGCAAACGGACAGTGAACACTGAAGCTTTCTTT
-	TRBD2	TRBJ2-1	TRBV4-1	CASSQTGLANNEQFF	TGCGCCAGCAGCCAGACGGGACTAGCAAACAATGAGCAGTTCTTC
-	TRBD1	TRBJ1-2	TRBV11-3	CASSFGRDRAYGYTF	TGTGCCAGCAGCTTCGGACGGGACAGGGCCTATGGCTACACCTTC
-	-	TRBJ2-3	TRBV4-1	CASSPWGGGTDTQYF	TGCGCCAGCAGCCCGTGGGGGGGCGGCACTGATACGCAGTATTTT
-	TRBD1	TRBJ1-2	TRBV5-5	CASSLGDRGSRPNYGYTF	TGTGCCAGCAGCTTGGGGGACAGGGGCTCAAGACCAAACTATGGCTACACCTTC
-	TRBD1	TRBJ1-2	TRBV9	CASSGGGTGGSRVEYGYTF	TGTGCCAGCAGCGGTGGGGGGACAGGGGGTTCCCGAGTGGAATATGGCTACACCTTC
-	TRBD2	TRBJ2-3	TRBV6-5	CASSLAGGRDTQYF	TGTGCCAGCAGTCTAGCGGGGGGTCGAGATACGCAGTATTTT
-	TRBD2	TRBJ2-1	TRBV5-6	CASTKGRGSYNEQFF	TGTGCCAGCACCAAGGGGCGGGGGTCCTACAATGAGCAGTTCTTC
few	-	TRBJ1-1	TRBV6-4	CASSDQVQKNTEAFF	TGTGCCAGCAGTGACCAAGTACAGAAGAACACTGAAGCTTTCTTT
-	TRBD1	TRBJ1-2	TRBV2	CASSAGQDYGYTF	TGTGCCAGCAGCGCAGGACAGGACTATGGCTACACCTTC
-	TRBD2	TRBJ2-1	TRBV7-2	CASSPSGITRGVGNEQFF	TGTGCCAGCAGCCCTAGTGGGATTACGCGGGGGGTCGGGAATGAGCAGTTCTTC
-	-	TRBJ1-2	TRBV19	CASSIKGVLRGYTF	TGTGCCAGTAGTATAAAGGGGGTTTTAAGGGGCTACACCTTC
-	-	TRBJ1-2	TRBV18	CASSLDRNYGYTF	TGTGCCAGCTCGCTCGACAGGAACTATGGCTACACCTTC
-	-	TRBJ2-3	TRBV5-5	CASSFHRPGGTDTQYF	TGTGCCAGCAGCTTCCACAGGCCAGGGGGCACAGATACGCAGTATTTT
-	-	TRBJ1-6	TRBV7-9	CASSFGSNSPLHF	TGTGCCAGCAGCTTCGGGAGTAATTCACCCCTCCACTTT
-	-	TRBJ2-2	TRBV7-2	CASSLVRGDTGELFF	TGTGCCAGCAGCTTAGTTCGCGGGGACACCGGGGAGCTGTTTTTT
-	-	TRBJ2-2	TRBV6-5	CASSLQFGGTGELFF	TGTGCCAGCAGCTTACAATTCGGCGGCACCGGGGAGCTGTTTTTT
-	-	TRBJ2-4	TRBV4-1	CASSQSSTGKNIQYF	TGCGCCAGCAGCCAATCCTCGACAGGAAAAAACATTCAGTACTTC
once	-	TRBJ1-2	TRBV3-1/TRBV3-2	CASSQGHMSYTF	TGTGCCAGCAGCCAAGGGCATATGAGCTACACCTTC